The entry below describes one T cell receptor (beta chain). As yet, its antigen is unknown. The assay was immunoSEQ multiplex PCR, and TCRdb's table has in-frame clones only and misses some. Counted here are 43,000 or so clones, 75% to 85% occurring once; the ten biggest clones make up less than 50%. This specimen comes from a study of Ad26.COV2.S vaccination and SARS-CoV-2 variants. Whole-study results and caveats: Analyses of TCR breadth and depth may have underestimated total T cell responses. Substantial post-vaccination breadth of spike-specific CD8+ and CD4+ T cell responses was reported. Vaccinees and placebo recipients showed similar non-spike TCR breadth. People who got the vaccine had more spike-specific TCR breadth than people who got placebo.

Germline assignment: CDR1 MNHEY and CDR2 SMNVEV (reference sequence). The germline V and J ends were trimmed by 1 base and 1 base, with 8 bases remaining between them. This CDR3 comprises 15 residues. The chain combines TRBV27 with TRBJ2-1; D may be TRBD2 (6 bases). The material was peripheral blood, obtained after recovery from COVID-19. The receptor's source is a human donor who had recovered from COVID-19. In nucleotides, the CDR3 is TGTGCCAGCAGTTTATTACGGGAGTCCTACAATGAGCAGTTCTTC. This encodes CASSLLRESYNEQFF.